This T cell receptor beta chain comes out of a study of blood T cell repertoires in COVID-19. As for the study in general: COVID-19 samples collected from the United States, Italy and Spain covered acute and convalescent phases. T cells, B-cell-depleted T cells, or PBMCs supplied cDNA or gDNA.

Original data processing: Using reference gene primer amplification, nucleated cell counts were estimated. Generated by immunoSEQ multiplex PCR, the TCRdb table keeps only in-frame clones and is missing some. The V and J calls and clone size were taken over from that table, and D and trimming were inferred from the DNA. The data contain about 140,000 clones, around nine tenths of them seen just once; the ten biggest clones take up over 9.5%. The CDR3 runs 14 residues. Germline lookup yields CDR1 MNHNY and CDR2 SVGAGI (reference sequence). Trimming took 6 bases from V and 0 from J, leaving 9 bases between them.

The clonotype originates from a man aged 45-60 years with active or convalescent COVID-19. The chain is built from TRBV6-6 and TRBJ1-3, with a weak D call TRBD1 (5 bases). Sequencing was done on a sample of peripheral blood. CDR3 in amino acids: CASRMGGSGNTIYF. In DNA form, the CDR3 reads TGTGCCAGCAGGATGGGGGGCTCTGGAAACACCATATATTTT.